This TCR beta chain was identified in a study of T-cell reconstitution after alpha-beta-depleted transplantation in children. Library preparation (for TCRbeta) was performed with unique molecular identifiers. TCRdb independently ran MiXCR on the PCR reads; one entry per CDR3 protein. Among some 340,000 distinct CDR3 sequences listed, about 9.4% were seen once. Points on this clonotype: The DNA is omitted, as the CDR3 cannot be located on it reliably, and the CDR3 follows TCRdb's listing.

The CDR3 spans 16 residues, counting both ends. This sample comprised PBMCs from the stem cell graft donor, obtained from the stem cell graft. The source of this sequence is a human donor who donated a stem cell graft to a child with acute lymphoblastic leukemia. The chain joins TRBV21-1 to TRBJ1-5. TRBV21-1 is tagged as a pseudogene. The CDR3 loop reads CASSKDFAQGNQPQHF.